This T cell receptor (beta chain) derives from a study of monozygotic twins with inflammatory bowel disease. General study findings and limits: Variability in patient repertoires may have come partly from differing immunosuppressive treatments.

This CDR3 region has 17 residues. Germline lookup yields CDR1 LGHNA and CDR2 YSLEER. Worth noting for this clonotype: The antigen is undetermined.

Total RNA input per TCR library was 3,500 to 4,500 ng. Nested amplification of TCRalpha and TCRbeta cDNA involved two PCRs of approximately 16 and 10 cycles. TCRdb processed the 5' RACE reads again and assigns one entry to each CDR3 protein, with no DNA. This repertoire includes roughly 100,000 distinct CDR3 sequences. Unsorted whole blood yielded the total RNA, with T cells left unselected. V and J are TRBV4-3 and TRBJ1-2. This receptor was identified in a human donor with ulcerative colitis or Crohn's disease, or a healthy co-twin of an affected twin (not recorded which). Sequencing was performed on blood. This CDR3 reads CASRQGISAGRNYGYTF.